This passage covers 7 T cell receptor beta chains from one sample sequenced in a study of radiotherapy plus CTLA-4 blockade in lung cancer. Here immunoSEQ multiplex PCR was the method, and the copy in TCRdb shows in-frame clones only, minus some. Of roughly 100,000 clones listed, roughly 85% were seen once; the top ten hold 20% to 30%. Sequences were derived from peripheral blood, sampled from a patient treated with radiotherapy plus ipilimumab. These receptors were taken from a human donor with non-small cell lung cancer that progressed on radiotherapy plus ipilimumab.

The chain combines TRBV9 with TRBJ2-1; TRBD2 agrees at 9 bases. Trimming cost V 3 bases and J 4 bases; bases outside gene matches: 11. This CDR3 contains 17 residues. CDR1 and CDR2 (germline): SGDLS, YYNGEE. Here the CDR3 reads CASSAVSGSGGYNEQFF. The CDR3 bases are TGTGCCAGCAGCGCGGTTAGCGGGAGTGGGGGTTACAATGAGCAGTTCTTC.

Written as DNA, the CDR3 is TGTGCCAGCAGTGTTCAGGGGTCGGCGTACAATGAGCAGTTCTTC. Its protein is CASSVQGSAYNEQFF. This sequence joins TRBV2 and TRBJ2-1; D is perhaps TRBD1 (6 bases). The CDR3 has 15 amino acids. Germline CDR1 reads SNHLY; CDR2 reads FYNNEI. The V end was cut by 4 bases, the J end by 4 bases, with 14 bases between.

The V call is TRBV7-2, the J call TRBJ2-7; no clear D gene. The V gene lost 5 bases and the J gene lost 0 bases, with 11 bases spanning the gap. The CDR3 is 14 amino acids. In germline, CDR1 is SGHTA, CDR2 FQGNSA. The CDR3 loop reads CASSPPRSSYEQYF. CDR3 bases: TGTGCCAGCAGCCCACCTAGGAGCTCCTACGAGCAGTACTTC.

A few counts support this clone. The V call is TRBV6-1, the J call TRBJ2-3; D remains unclear. This CDR3 is built from 13 residues. Looked up from germline, CDR1 is MNHNS and CDR2 is SASEGT. V was clipped by 0 bases and J by 2 bases, with 3 bases between them. The CDR3 spells CASSEAATDTQYF. For the CDR3, the DNA is TGTGCCAGCAGTGAAGCAGCCACAGATACGCAGTATTTT.

The chain employs TRBV27 and TRBJ2-1, with 15 bases fitting TRBD2. CDR1 and CDR2 from the germline V gene are MNHEY and SMNVEV (reference sequence). The ends lost 2 bases at V and 9 bases at J; junction bases unmatched: 8. This CDR3 spans 17 amino acids. CDR3 nucleotides: TGTGCCAGCAGTTTAACGCCCTGGACTAGCGGGAGGGGTGAGCAGTTCTTC. Protein sequence: CASSLTPWTSGRGEQFF.

The count of this clone is one. This likely comes from a read error, as the CDR3 has no conserved phenylalanine or tryptophan at its end. V is TRBV5-6 and J is TRBJ2-7, with D possibly being TRBD2 (5 bases). Germline V CDR1 and CDR2: SGHDT, YYEEEE. This CDR3 contains 15 residues. V lost 0 bases and J lost 0, with 10 bases in between. In nucleotides, the CDR3 is TGTGCCAGCAGCTTGGTAGGGAGCGGCTCCTACGAGCAGTACGCC. Protein product: CASSLVGSGSYEQYA.

This clone occurred once. This chain joins TRBV7-9 and TRBJ2-1, with 7 bases matching TRBD1. CDR1 and CDR2 (germline): SEHNR, FQNEAQ (reference sequence). J lost 4 bases, V lost 5 bases, and 8 bases had no gene match. The CDR3 runs 15 residues. CDR3 in DNA: TGTGCCAGCAGCGCTAGGGGGCGGAATTACAATGAGCAGTTCTTC. Amino acids: CASSARGRNYNEQFF. Complete variable domain (other parts from reference TRBV7-9 and TRBJ2-1): DTGVSQNPRHKITKRGQNVTFRCDPISEHNRLYWYRQTLGQGPEFLTYFQNEAQLEKSRLLSDRFSAERPKGSFSTLEIQRTEQGDSAMYLCASSARGRNYNEQFFGPGTRLTVL.